This T cell receptor (beta chain) originates from a study of T cells in Graves' hyperthyroidism and ophthalmopathy. Ten or more counts support this clonotype. Template material for amplifying TCR beta CDR3 regions consisted of RNA transcripts. RT-PCR in the first round (using the HTBI primer set) targeted the TCR CDR3. TCRdb used MiXCR to reprocess the multiplex PCR reads, holding one entry per CDR3 protein. The sample consists of about 180,000 distinct CDR3 sequences, around 15% of them appearing once. The sequencing input was blood. This TCR came from a woman aged 45-65 years with Graves' hyperthyroidism.

This chain's CDR3 is CASSLDGGGVEKLFF. The CDR3 nucleotides read TGTGCCAGCAGCTTAGATGGCGGGGGCGTTGAAAAACTGTTTTTT. The chain joins TRBV7-9 to TRBJ1-4, with D possibly TRBD1 on 6 matching bases. Germline loops: CDR1 SEHNR, CDR2 FQNEAQ (reference sequence). This CDR3 spans 15 amino acids. Trimming removed 1 base at V and 7 bases at J, with 13 bases between.